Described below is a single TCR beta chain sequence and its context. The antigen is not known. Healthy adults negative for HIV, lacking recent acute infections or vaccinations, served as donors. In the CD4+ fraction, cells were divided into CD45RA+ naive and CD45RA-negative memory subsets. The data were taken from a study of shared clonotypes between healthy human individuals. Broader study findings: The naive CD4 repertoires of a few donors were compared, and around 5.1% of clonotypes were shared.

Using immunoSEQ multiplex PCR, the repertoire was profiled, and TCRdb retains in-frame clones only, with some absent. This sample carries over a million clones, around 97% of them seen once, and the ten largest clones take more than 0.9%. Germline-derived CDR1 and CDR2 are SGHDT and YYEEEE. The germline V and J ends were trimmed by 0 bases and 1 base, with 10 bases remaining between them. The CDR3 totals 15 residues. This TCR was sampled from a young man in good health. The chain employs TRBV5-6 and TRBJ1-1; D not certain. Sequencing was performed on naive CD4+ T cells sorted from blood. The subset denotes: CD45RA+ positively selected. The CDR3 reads CASSLVPLKNTEAFF. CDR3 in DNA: TGTGCCAGCAGCTTGGTCCCACTCAAGAACACTGAAGCTTTCTTT.